This TCR beta chain derives from a study of cytomegalovirus exposure and HLA in healthy donors. Background on the study: The early release's HLA-typed donors yielded roughly 85 million unique TCRs. Study conclusions and caveats: Previously analyzed data showed that most TCR beta V segments were productive at a frequency of about 87% or about 30%. A later examination showed that TCR association rates differed by HLA locus, with DRB1 most and HLA-C fewest. HLA-A and HLA-B allele assignments for most subjects were reportedly predicted accurately using TCR beta sequences.

The germline V gene encodes CDR1 MNHEY and CDR2 SMNVEV (reference sequence). V lost 7 bases to trimming and J lost 4 bases, with 15 bases between them. CDR3 length: 14 amino acids. A remark on this clone: No antigen is known for it.

Amplification used 60 Vbeta primers and 13 Jbeta primers. The data were produced by immunoSEQ multiplex PCR, yet TCRdb's version contains in-frame clones alone and is incomplete. This sample has about 120,000 clones, with roughly 78% found just once. The receptor was isolated from a man aged 25-45 years in good health and CMV-seronegative. J is TRBJ2-3 and V is TRBV27; no definite D call. Sequencing input: PBMCs. The CDR3 is CASTRHLLADTQYF. DNA for the CDR3: TGTGCCAGCACCCGACATCTTCTCGCAGATACGCAGTATTTT.